This paragraph covers one T cell receptor beta chain sequence. This sample stems from a study of blood T cell repertoires in COVID-19. In the authors' workflow: Scientists estimated how many nucleated cells there were by amplifying reference gene primers. Clones were sequenced by immunoSEQ multiplex PCR, and TCRdb holds only the in-frame ones, with some missing. V and J calls and clone size are copied from that table; D and trimming were computed from the DNA. This sample carries 150,000 to 200,000 clones, roughly 78% of them seen once, and the ten largest clones take approximately 2.9%. CDR1 and CDR2 (germline): MGHRA, YSYEKL. The CDR3 is made up of 14 amino acids. V was pared by 0 bases and J by 6 bases, with 11 bases between.

The TCR was taken from a woman over 75 with active or convalescent COVID-19. Sequencing was performed on peripheral blood. The J gene is TRBJ1-2, the V gene TRBV4-1; D is unresolved. The CDR3 loop is CASSQEENLHGYTF. The CDR3, as DNA: TGCGCCAGCAGCCAAGAAGAGAACCTCCATGGCTACACCTTC.